This TCR beta chain is from a study of blood T cell repertoires in COVID-19. Whole-study context: The United States, Italy and Spain supplied acute and convalescent COVID-19 samples. T cells, B-cell-depleted T cells, or PBMCs supplied cDNA or gDNA.

Authors' methods: Reference gene primer amplification gave estimated nucleated cell counts. Method: immunoSEQ multiplex PCR; TCRdb's copy keeps in-frame clones and lacks some. V and J calls and clone size are given by that table; D and trimming were obtained from the DNA. The sample lists 250,000 or so clones, less than 90% occurring once. Germline CDR1 is SGHAT and CDR2 is FQNNGV. Trimming removed 1 base at V and 7 bases at J, with 8 bases between. This CDR3 has 14 amino acids. Source material: peripheral blood. The receptor's source is a man aged 55 to 70 with acute or convalescent COVID-19. The chain uses TRBV11-2 and TRBJ1-6; the D gene is possibly TRBD1 (5 bases). As DNA, the CDR3 is TGTGCCAGCAGCTTAGGCAGGGCAAATTCACCCCTCCACTTT. Its translation: CASSLGRANSPLHF.